The rows below give T cell receptor beta chains drawn from one sample of a study of blood T cell repertoires in COVID-19. The repertoire was sequenced with immunoSEQ multiplex PCR; TCRdb's copy has only in-frame clones and lacks some. This sample has fewer than 150,000 clones, with around 87% found just once. The sample was peripheral blood. These receptors were collected from an older woman with acute or convalescent COVID-19. Each CDR3 is given with its conserved first and last residue. D genes are given only for firm matches. The size entry is marked missing in some rows and otherwise reads once, few, many or a size class.

v_call	clone_size	j_call	d_call	cdr3_nt	cdr3_aa
TRBV28	NA	TRBJ1-2	NA	TGTGCCAGCAGTTTAACTCACTATGGCTACACCTTC	CASSLTHYGYTF
TRBV6-5	NA	TRBJ2-7	TRBD1	TGTGCCAGCAGCGAGACAGGGATCCCCTTTTACGAGCAGTACTTC	CASSETGIPFYEQYF
TRBV6-5	NA	TRBJ1-2	NA	TGTGCCAGCACCCGCACAGGAGCCCCTTATGGCTACACCTTC	CASTRTGAPYGYTF
TRBV5-4	NA	TRBJ2-1	NA	TGTGCCAGCAGCTTGGGAGGGCTCGTGGGCTCCTACAATGAGCAGTTCTTC	CASSLGGLVGSYNEQFF
TRBV6-6	NA	TRBJ2-7	NA	TGTGCCAGCACCTCGGGACTGGAAGCCTACGAGCAGTACTTC	CASTSGLEAYEQYF
TRBV10-1	NA	TRBJ2-1	TRBD2	TGCGCCAGCAGATCCGGGACTAGCAATGAGCAGTTCTTC	CASRSGTSNEQFF
TRBV6-2/TRBV6-3	NA	TRBJ2-1	NA	TGTGCCAGCAGCCCAGCTGCTCGGGGGTGGCTGGAGCAGTTCTTC	CASSPAARGWLEQFF
TRBV3-1/TRBV3-2	NA	TRBJ2-1	NA	TGTGCCAGCAGCCAAGATGGGGCCCGCGGGAACAATGAGCAGTTCTTC	CASSQDGARGNNEQFF
TRBV7-2	NA	TRBJ1-1	NA	TGTGCCAGCAGCTTACAGGCTGGGGCGGAAGCTTTCTTT	CASSLQAGAEAFF
TRBV29-1	few	TRBJ2-1	TRBD1	TGCAGCGTTCAATCGGGACAGGGGGCCGATGAGCAGTTCTTC	CSVQSGQGADEQFF
TRBV5-1	NA	TRBJ2-1	TRBD1	TGCGCCAGCAGCTTGTCAGGGGGCGCGGTCAATGAGCAGTTCTTC	CASSLSGGAVNEQFF
TRBV24-1	NA	TRBJ1-2	NA	TGTGCCACCAGTGGGACTTCGGGCTACACCTTC	CATSGTSGYTF
TRBV5-8	NA	TRBJ2-5	NA	TGTGCCAGCAGCCGGAGACGGGACCAAGAGACCCAGTACTTC	CASSRRRDQETQYF
TRBV9	NA	TRBJ2-1	NA	TGTGCCAGCAGCGCAATGGGGGGAGCCGACAATGAGCAGTTCTTC	CASSAMGGADNEQFF
TRBV3-1/TRBV3-2	NA	TRBJ2-1	NA	TGTGCCAGCAGCCAAGATGGGGGATTACGCGGGGCAGGTGAGCAGTTCTTC	CASSQDGGLRGAGEQFF
TRBV29-1	few	TRBJ2-1	NA	TGCAGCGCTCAACCTACGGGGATCTACAATGAGCAGTTCTTC	CSAQPTGIYNEQFF
TRBV4-2	NA	TRBJ1-2	NA	TGTGCCAGCAGCTCTCCCTCTAACTATGGCTACACCTTC	CASSSPSNYGYTF
TRBV3-1/TRBV3-2	NA	TRBJ1-1	NA	TGTGCCAGCAGCCAGGGTTCAGGTGGTTTGGCTGAAGCTTTCTTT	CASSQGSGGLAEAFF
TRBV5-1	NA	TRBJ2-2	TRBD2	TGCGCCAGCCGAAGGCCGGGACTAGATTCGGAGCTGTTTTTT	CASRRPGLDSELFF
TRBV7-8	NA	TRBJ2-5	TRBD2	TGTGCCAGCAGCTCCTTCCCTCCTTCTAGCGGGAGAGTGGAGACCCAGTACTTC	CASSSFPPSSGRVETQYF
TRBV28	NA	TRBJ1-5	TRBD1	TGTGCCAGCAGAACAGGGGGCATCAATCAGCCCCAGCATTTT	CASRTGGINQPQHF
TRBV5-1	once	TRBJ2-5	NA	TGCGCCAGCAGCTCCGGGACGGACAGAGAGACCCAGTACTTC	CASSSGTDRETQYF
TRBV2	few	TRBJ2-1	TRBD1	TGTGCCAGCAGTGACCGACAGGGGTCTGCACGTGAGCAGTTCTTC	CASSDRQGSAREQFF